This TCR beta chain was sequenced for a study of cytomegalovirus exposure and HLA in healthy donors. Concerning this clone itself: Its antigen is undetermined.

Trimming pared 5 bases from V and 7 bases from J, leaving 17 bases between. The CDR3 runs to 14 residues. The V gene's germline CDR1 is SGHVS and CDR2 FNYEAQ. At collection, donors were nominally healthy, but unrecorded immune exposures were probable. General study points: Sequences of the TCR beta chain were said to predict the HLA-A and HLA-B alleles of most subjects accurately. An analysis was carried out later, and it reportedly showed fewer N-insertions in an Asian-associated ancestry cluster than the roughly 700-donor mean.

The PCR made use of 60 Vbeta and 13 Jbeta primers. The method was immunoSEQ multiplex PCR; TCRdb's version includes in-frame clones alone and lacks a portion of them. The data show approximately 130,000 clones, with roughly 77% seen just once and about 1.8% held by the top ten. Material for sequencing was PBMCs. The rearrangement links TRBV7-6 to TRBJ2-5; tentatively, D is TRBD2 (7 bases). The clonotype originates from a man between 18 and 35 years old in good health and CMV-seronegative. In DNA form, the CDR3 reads TGTGCCAGCAGCGGGGGGGGCAGTCATGGGACCCAGTACTTC. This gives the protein CASSGGGSHGTQYF. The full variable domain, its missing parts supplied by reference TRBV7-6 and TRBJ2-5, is GAGVSQSPRYKVTKRGQDVALRCDPISGHVSLYWYRQALGQGPEFLTYFNYEAQQDKSGLPNDRFSAERPEGSISTLTIQRTEQRDSAMYRCASSGGGSHGTQYFGPGTRLLVL.